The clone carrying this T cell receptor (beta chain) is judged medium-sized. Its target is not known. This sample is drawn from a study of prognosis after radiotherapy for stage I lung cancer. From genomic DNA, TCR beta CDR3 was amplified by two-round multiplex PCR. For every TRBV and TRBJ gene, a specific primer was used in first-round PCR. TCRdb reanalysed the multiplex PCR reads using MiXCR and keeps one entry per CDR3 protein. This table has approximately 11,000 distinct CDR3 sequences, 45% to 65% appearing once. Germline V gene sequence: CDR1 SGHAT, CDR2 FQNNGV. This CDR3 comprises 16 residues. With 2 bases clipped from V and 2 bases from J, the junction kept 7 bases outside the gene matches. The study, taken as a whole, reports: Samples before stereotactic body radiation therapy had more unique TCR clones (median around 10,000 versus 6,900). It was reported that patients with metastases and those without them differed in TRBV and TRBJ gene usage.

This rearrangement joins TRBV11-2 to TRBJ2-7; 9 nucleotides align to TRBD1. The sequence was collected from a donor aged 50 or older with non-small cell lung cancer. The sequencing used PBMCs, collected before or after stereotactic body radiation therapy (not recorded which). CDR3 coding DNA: TGTGCCAGCAGCTTAAGGGGAGACAGGGGGGCCTACGAGCAGTACTTC. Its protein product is CASSLRGDRGAYEQYF.